Listed below are T cell receptor beta chains from one sample, sequenced in a study of cytomegalovirus exposure and HLA in healthy donors. This table comes from immunoSEQ multiplex PCR, and its TCRdb copy is limited to in-frame clones, with some not included. The sample includes over 100,000 clones, roughly 80% of them seen just once. The sequenced sample consisted of PBMCs. Receptors were obtained from a female donor in good health and CMV-seronegative. Both conserved end residues are part of each CDR3. D genes are given only for firm matches. Size is omitted from some rows. Given values are once, few, many or a class for expanded clones.

d_call,v_call,j_call,clone_size,cdr3_nt,cdr3_aa
NA,TRBV7-3,TRBJ2-3,many,TGTGCCAGCAGCCAGACTAGTTCGTCTGCAGATACGCAGTATTTT,CASSQTSSSADTQYF
TRBD1,TRBV15,TRBJ1-2,NA,TGTGCCACCAGCACAAGACAGGGATTGGATGGCTACACCTTC,CATSTRQGLDGYTF
NA,TRBV6-4,TRBJ1-1,NA,TGTGCCAGCAGTAGGGACGGGGGGACTGAAGCTTTCTTT,CASSRDGGTEAFF
NA,TRBV2,TRBJ2-5,NA,TGTGCCAGCAGTGAAGTCAGGGTCCAAGAGACCCAGTACTTC,CASSEVRVQETQYF
TRBD2,TRBV19,TRBJ2-4,NA,TGTGCCAGTAGTATAGCCGGACTAGCGGGGGCTGGGGGTACGGCCAAAAACATTCAGTACTTC,CASSIAGLAGAGGTAKNIQYF
TRBD2,TRBV6-1,TRBJ2-3,NA,TGTGCCAGCAAGATGGACCTACCCGGGGGGGATACGCAGTATTTT,CASKMDLPGGDTQYF
NA,TRBV5-6,TRBJ2-7,few,TGTGCCAGCAGCCTGAGCTCCTACGAGCAGTACTTC,CASSLSSYEQYF
TRBD1,TRBV5-6,TRBJ1-3,few,TGTGCCAGCACCCCAGGGACAGGGGGCAATGGAAACACCATATATTTT,CASTPGTGGNGNTIYF
NA,TRBV19,TRBJ1-2,NA,TGTGCCAGTAGTGCGTCATCCTCTAACTATGGCTACACCTTC,CASSASSSNYGYTF
NA,TRBV6-6,TRBJ1-1,few,TGTGCCAGCAGTTATTTGCAGGTTCAGAACACTGAAGCTTTCTTT,CASSYLQVQNTEAFF
NA,TRBV10-2,TRBJ2-2,NA,TGCGCCAGCAGTGTTCGGGGGGCGGGAACCGGGGAGCTGTTTTTT,CASSVRGAGTGELFF
TRBD2,TRBV10-2,TRBJ2-1,NA,TGCGCCAGCAGTGAGTTGGGACTAGCGGGGTTGAGCTCCTACAATGAGCAGTTCTTC,CASSELGLAGLSSYNEQFF
NA,TRBV5-4,TRBJ1-1,NA,TGTGCCAGCAGCTTGCCTTCGCGGGGCTTGAACACTGAAGCTTTCTTT,CASSLPSRGLNTEAFF
NA,TRBV10-3,TRBJ2-5,NA,TGTGCCATGGGAGACGGAGGAGAGCAGTACTTC,CAMGDGGEQYF
NA,TRBV6-1,TRBJ1-5,few,TGTGCCAGCAGTGAGTCTGGCCTGTGGCAGCCCCAGCATTTT,CASSESGLWQPQHF